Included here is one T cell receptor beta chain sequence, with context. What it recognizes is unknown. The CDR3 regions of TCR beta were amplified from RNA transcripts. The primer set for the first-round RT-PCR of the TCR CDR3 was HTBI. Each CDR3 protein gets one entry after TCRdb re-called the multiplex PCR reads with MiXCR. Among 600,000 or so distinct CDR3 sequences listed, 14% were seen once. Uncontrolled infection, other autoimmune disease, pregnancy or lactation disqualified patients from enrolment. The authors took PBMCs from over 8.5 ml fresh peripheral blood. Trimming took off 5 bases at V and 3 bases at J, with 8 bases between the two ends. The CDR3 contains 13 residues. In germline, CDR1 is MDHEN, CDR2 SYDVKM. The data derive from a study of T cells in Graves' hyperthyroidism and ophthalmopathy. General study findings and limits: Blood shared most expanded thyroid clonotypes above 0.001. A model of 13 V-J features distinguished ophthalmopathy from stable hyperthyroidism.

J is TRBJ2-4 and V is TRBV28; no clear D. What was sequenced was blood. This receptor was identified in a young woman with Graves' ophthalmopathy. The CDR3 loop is CASSEGIKNIQYF. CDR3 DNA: TGTGCCAGCAGTGAAGGGATCAAAAACATTCAGTACTTC.